Below are 20 T cell receptor beta chains sequenced from a single sample in a study of T cells in Graves' hyperthyroidism and ophthalmopathy. TCR beta CDR3 sequences were amplified from RNA transcripts. First-round RT-PCR with HTBI primers amplified the TCR CDR3 region. One entry per CDR3 protein results from TCRdb running MiXCR on the multiplex PCR reads. The sample lists more than 500,000 distinct CDR3 sequences; about 46% were seen once. The sample taken for sequencing was peripheral blood or thyroid tissue (not recorded which). These receptors all come from an adult woman with Graves' disease, either hyperthyroidism or ophthalmopathy (not recorded which).

This clonotype appeared a few times. One end of the junction varies from germline; a read error may be responsible. The chain recombines TRBV7-9 with TRBJ1-1, with D perhaps TRBD1 (5 bases). CDR1 and CDR2 (germline): SEHNR, FQNEAQ (reference sequence). The CDR3 runs to 15 residues. CDR3: CASSQDVTGDTEAFF. CDR3 DNA: TGCGCCAGCAGCCAAGATGTTACGGGGGACACTGAAGCTTTCTTT.

The rearrangement uses TRBV15 and TRBJ1-2; unclear D gene. The CDR3 consists of 16 residues. V shed 0 bases and J shed 7 bases, with 18 bases lying between them. CDR1 is LNHNV, CDR2 YYDKDF, per germline (reference sequence). The CDR3 spells CATSRDKAYPTGGYTF. The CDR3 nucleotides read TGTGCCACCAGCAGAGATAAAGCGTACCCGACGGGTGGCTACACCTTC.

This clonotype was observed a few times. This rearrangement joins TRBV7-9 to TRBJ2-7; 9 positions match TRBD1. This CDR3 is 17 amino acids long. From germline, CDR1 is SEHNR and CDR2 FQNEAQ (reference sequence). The trim removed 7 bases at V and 1 base at J, leaving 14 bases unmatched. The CDR3 sequence: CASTRIRSGQGSYEQYF. The CDR3 DNA is TGTGCCAGCACTCGAATTAGATCGGGACAGGGTTCCTACGAGCAGTACTTC.

This clonotype was seen at least ten times. The chain couples TRBV11-2 to TRBJ1-2, with D tentatively TRBD1 (6 bases). CDR1 SGHAT and CDR2 FQNNGV come from the germline V gene. V lost 7 bases, J lost 4 bases, and 28 bases lay in between. The CDR3 covers 18 residues. DNA for the CDR3: TGTGCCAGCAACTCTGAGGGGGGCCTAGGTGGGTTTGCCTATGGCTACACCTTC. Translation gives CASNSEGGLGGFAYGYTF.

This clonotype was seen ten or more times. V is TRBV15 and J is TRBJ2-7, with unresolved D. V was trimmed by 1 base and J by 0 bases, leaving 4 bases between them. CDR1 is LNHNV, CDR2 YYDKDF, per germline (reference sequence). CDR3 length: 13 amino acids. CDR3 region: CATSRAYSYEQYF. The CDR3 coding sequence is TGTGCCACCAGCAGAGCGTACTCCTACGAGCAGTACTTC.

This clonotype has ten or more counts. The chain recombines TRBV20-1 with TRBJ2-5; D is uncertain. This CDR3 comprises 13 residues. Germline CDR1 and CDR2: DFQATT and SNEGSKA (reference sequence). Trimming removed 5 bases from V and 2 bases from J, with 12 bases in between. This chain's CDR3 is CSALDGPQETQYF. CDR3 coding DNA: TGCAGTGCTCTGGACGGCCCTCAAGAGACCCAGTACTTC.

Comments on this clonotype: A read error may be the cause here, since a much bigger clone is one base away. The rearrangement links TRBV5-1 to TRBJ2-5; 12 bases line up with TRBD2. This CDR3 spans 16 amino acids. Per germline, CDR1 SGHRS and CDR2 YFSETQ. The CDR3 here is CASSFLLAGGQGTQYF. Here the CDR3 DNA reads TGCGCCAGCAGCTTCCTCCTAGCGGGAGGGCAAGGGACCCAGTACTTC.

The genes are TRBV7-2 and TRBJ2-7, with D possibly matching TRBD1 (6 bases). The CDR3 is 15 amino acids. V was trimmed by 3 bases and J by 2 bases, leaving 14 bases between them. Germline V gives CDR1 SGHTA, CDR2 FQGNSA. The CDR3 coding sequence is TGTGCCAGCAGCTTCGCCCGACAGGAGACCTACGAGCAGTACTTC. The encoded protein is CASSFARQETYEQYF.

This clonotype was seen a few times. This sequence joins TRBV2 and TRBJ1-5; 7 bases are shared with TRBD1. Germline CDR1 and CDR2: SNHLY and FYNNEI. The V and J ends lost 9 bases and 4 bases, in that order; junction bases with no gene match: 9. The length of the CDR3 is 14 residues. The CDR3 DNA reads TGTGCCAGTAAGACAGGGTCGGCAAATCAGCCCCAGCATTTT. It specifies CASKTGSANQPQHF.

This clonotype came up many times. The chain employs TRBV7-9 and TRBJ1-2; weak D call: TRBD1 (6 bases). Between the trimmed V and J ends, which lost 5 bases and 7 bases, there was a span of 20 bases. The CDR3 has 15 amino acids. Germline CDR1 SEHNR, CDR2 FQNEAQ (reference sequence). CDR3 bases: TGTGCCAGCAGCGGGGGGGGGCGCGAATTTCGTGGCTACACCTTC. Protein: CASSGGGREFRGYTF.

The genes are TRBV10-1 and TRBJ2-3, with unresolved D. The V gene lost 0 bases and the J gene lost 5 bases, with 6 bases spanning the gap. Germline CDR1 reads WNHNN; CDR2 reads SYGVQD (reference sequence). The CDR3 runs 13 residues. For the CDR3, the DNA is TGCGCCAGCAGTGAGTCTCGGCGAGATACGCAGTATTTT. It codes for CASSESRRDTQYF.

This clonotype was counted ten times or more. This sequence joins TRBV2 and TRBJ2-7; 9 bases are shared with TRBD2. This CDR3 has 15 amino acids. V dropped 8 bases and J dropped 7; count of bases not matched to a gene: 15. Germline lookup yields CDR1 SNHLY and CDR2 FYNNEI. CDR3 nucleotide sequence: TGTGCCAGCGCATGGGCGGGTAGCGGGAGCCATGAGCAGTACTTC. Translated: CASAWAGSGSHEQYF.

This clonotype was found a few times. CDR3 in amino acids: CASSLMSGEQYF. The CDR3 DNA is TGTGCCAGCAGCTTAATGAGTGGTGAGCAGTACTTC. This rearrangement joins TRBV7-8 to TRBJ2-7, with unresolved D. V lost 2 bases and J 7 bases, leaving 9 bases between the germline ends. Germline V lookup: CDR1 SGHVS, CDR2 FQNEAQ. This CDR3 is built from 12 residues.

This clonotype was counted a few times. The J gene is TRBJ1-3, the V gene TRBV29-1; no clear D. V lost 8 bases, J lost 0 bases, and 8 bases lay in between. The CDR3 has 12 residues. The germline V gene has CDR1 SQVTM and CDR2 ANQGSEA. This chain's CDR3 is CSLKSSGNTIYF. The DNA for the CDR3 is TGCAGCCTGAAAAGCTCTGGAAACACCATATATTTT.

As regards this clonotype: Given a much more abundant clone one base away, this may be a read error. V is TRBV20-1 and J is TRBJ2-7; 10 nucleotides match TRBD1. This CDR3 comprises 18 residues. Trimming removed 2 bases from V and 6 bases from J; junction bases left unmatched: 19. Germline CDR1 and CDR2: DFQATT and SNEGSKA (reference sequence). The CDR3 DNA follows: TGCAGTGCTAGACCCCCCCGGGACAGGGGCAGGAACGGCTGCGAGCAGTACTTC. It specifies CSARPPRDRGRNGCEQYF.

The chain employs TRBV19 and TRBJ1-5; no definite D call. Germline loops: CDR1 LNHDA, CDR2 SQIVND (reference sequence). V was shortened by 3 bases and J by 4 bases, with 10 bases between the two germline ends. The CDR3 is 14 amino acids. This CDR3 reads CASSIRQFNQPQHF. The DNA of the CDR3 is TGTGCCAGTAGTATTCGCCAGTTTAATCAGCCCCAGCATTTT.

The chain uses TRBV25-1 and TRBJ2-6, with 7 nucleotides matching TRBD2. The germline CDR1 and CDR2 sequences are MGHDK and SYGVNS. The junction had 6 bases not matched to a gene; V was cut back by 4 bases and J by 0 bases. The CDR3 loop spans 17 amino acids. The CDR3 region is CASSGTTSTSGANVLTF. DNA for the CDR3: TGTGCCAGCAGTGGGACGACTAGCACCTCTGGGGCCAACGTCCTGACTTTC.

The V and J genes are TRBV6-5 and TRBJ1-4; TRBD1 is a possible D gene (5 bases). The CDR3 extends over 15 amino acids. Trimming stripped 3 bases from V and 8 bases from J, with 16 bases between. CDR1 and CDR2 (germline): MNHEY, SVGAGI. The CDR3 DNA follows: TGTGCCAGCAGTTATTCCCTGGACATGCGGGAAAAACTGTTTTTT. Encoded protein: CASSYSLDMREKLFF.

The rearrangement joins TRBV5-4 to TRBJ1-6; 9 nucleotides agree with TRBD1. The CDR3 covers 16 residues. The V segment lost 5 bases and the J segment 11 bases; nucleotides outside the gene matches: 14. Per germline, CDR1 SGHNT and CDR2 YYREEE (reference sequence). For the CDR3, the DNA is TGTGCCAGCAGTTCGGGCGAGACAGGGGGTTGGCCACCCCTCCACTTT. Translating it yields CASSSGETGGWPPLHF.

V is TRBV15 and J is TRBJ2-5, with TRBD2 as a possible D gene (5 bases). V was shortened by 3 bases and J by 2 bases, with 13 bases between the two germline ends. The CDR3 length is 15 residues. The V gene's germline CDR1 is LNHNV and CDR2 YYDKDF (reference sequence). The CDR3 loop reads CATSSVGREQETQYF. DNA for the CDR3: TGTGCCACCAGCAGCGTTGGAAGGGAGCAAGAGACCCAGTACTTC.